This passage covers 16 T cell receptor beta chains from one sample sequenced in a study of identical twins. TCRdb re-called the 5' RACE reads with MiXCR, one entry per CDR3 protein. The profile shows some 500,000 distinct CDR3 sequences, nearly 10% of them singletons. This same sample was also part of a study on yellow fever vaccine responses in identical twins.

The sequencing input was PBMCs. The receptors come from a woman aged 18-35 years in good health.

The chain uses TRBV4-3 and TRBJ2-7; 10 positions match TRBD2. With 0 bases clipped from V and 3 bases from J, the junction kept 14 bases outside the gene matches. The CDR3 spans 19 residues. The germline CDR1 and CDR2 sequences are LGHNA and YSLEER. Here the CDR3 reads CASSQDNELAGTLGYEQYF. The CDR3 DNA follows: TGCGCCAGCAGCCAAGATAATGAACTAGCGGGGACCTTAGGCTACGAGCAGTACTTC.

This sequence joins TRBV5-6 and TRBJ2-1, with D perhaps matching TRBD1 or TRBD2 (6 bases each). Germline V gene sequence: CDR1 SGHDT, CDR2 YYEEEE. With 4 bases removed from V and 2 bases from J, the gap between germline ends came to 10 bases. The CDR3 sequence is 14 residues long. CDR3 nucleotides: TGTGCCAGCAGCGCAGGGGAGGCCTACAATGAGCAGTTCTTC. Amino acids: CASSAGEAYNEQFF. Full variable domain (outside the CDR3, taken from reference TRBV5-6 and TRBJ2-1): DAGVTQSPTHLIKTRGQQVTLRCSPKSGHDTVSWYQQALGQGPQFIFQYYEEEERQRGNFPDRFSGHQFPNYSSELNVNALLLGDSALYLCASSAGEAYNEQFFGPGTRLTVL.

V gene TRBV9 combines with J gene TRBJ2-7; a weak D match, TRBD1 (6 bases). The length of the CDR3 is 15 residues. The V gene's germline CDR1 is SGDLS and CDR2 YYNGEE. With 2 bases removed from V and 3 bases from J, the gap between germline ends came to 15 bases. CDR3 loop: CASSVGTSGGYEQYF. CDR3 DNA: TGTGCCAGCAGCGTGGGGACATCCGGAGGCTACGAGCAGTACTTC. Based on the CDR3 plus reference TRBV9 and TRBJ2-7, the full variable domain is DSGVTQTPKHLITATGQRVTLRCSPRSGDLSVYWYQQSLDQGLQFLIQYYNGEERAKGNILERFSAQQFPDLHSELNLSSLELGDSALYFCASSVGTSGGYEQYFGPGTRLTVT.

A remark on this clonotype: Germline and junction disagree at one end, which may indicate a read error. The chain is built from TRBV6-5 and TRBJ1-1; the match to TRBD1 covers 8 bases. Per the germline V gene, CDR1 is MNHEY and CDR2 is SVGAGI. The CDR3 has 15 amino acids. CDR3 region: CASSLTGVMNTEVFF. CDR3 nucleotide sequence: TGTGCCAGCAGTTTGACAGGGGTTATGAACACTGAAGTTTTCTTT.

V and J are TRBV6-1 and TRBJ2-7; D not resolved. Deletions cut 6 bases from V and 4 bases from J, with 13 bases between. CDR1 and CDR2 from the germline V gene are MNHNS and SASEGT. The CDR3 sequence is 13 residues long. Here the CDR3 reads CASRVGTRYEQYF. The DNA for the CDR3 is TGTGCCAGCAGGGTCGGCACACGTTACGAGCAGTACTTC.

This clonotype was found a few times. This chain joins TRBV9 and TRBJ2-5, with TRBD1 matching 7 bases. The CDR3 has 17 residues. The germline gives CDR1 SGDLS, CDR2 YYNGEE. V dropped 2 bases and J dropped 1; count of bases not matched to a gene: 11. The CDR3 region has the DNA TGTGCCAGCAGCGTTAAAACAGGGGCGAACCTCCAAGAGACCCAGTACTTC. Its translation: CASSVKTGANLQETQYF. Based on the CDR3 plus reference TRBV9 and TRBJ2-5, the full variable domain is DSGVTQTPKHLITATGQRVTLRCSPRSGDLSVYWYQQSLDQGLQFLIQYYNGEERAKGNILERFSAQQFPDLHSELNLSSLELGDSALYFCASSVKTGANLQETQYFGPGTRLLVL.

This clonotype has more than one count but fewer than ten. CDR3 DNA sequence: TGTGCCACCAGCAGAGATTGGGCGCCGGGGACTATGAACACTGAAGCTTTCTTT. Translating it yields CATSRDWAPGTMNTEAFF. V is TRBV15 and J is TRBJ1-1; TRBD1 might be the D (5 bases). The length of the CDR3 is 18 residues. Trimming left V 0 bases short and J 0 bases short, with 17 bases between. The germline gives CDR1 LNHNV, CDR2 YYDKDF (reference sequence). Using reference TRBV15 and TRBJ1-1 for the parts outside the CDR3, the full variable domain is DAMVIQNPRYQVTQFGKPVTLSCSQTLNHNVMYWYQQKSSQAPKLLFHYYDKDFNNEADTPDNFQSRRPNTSFCFLDIRSPGLGDTAMYLCATSRDWAPGTMNTEAFFGQGTRLTVV.

The V and J genes are TRBV11-2 and TRBJ1-2; possibly TRBD1 for D (6 bases). The V gene lost 8 bases and the J gene lost 8 bases, with 18 bases spanning the gap. Germline-derived CDR1 and CDR2 are SGHAT and FQNNGV. The CDR3 is made up of 13 amino acids. The CDR3 protein is CASGSSAGVGYTF. The DNA for the CDR3 is TGTGCCAGCGGCTCCTCCGCAGGGGTAGGCTACACCTTC. The full variable domain, its missing parts supplied by reference TRBV11-2 and TRBJ1-2, is EAGVAQSPRYKIIEKRQSVAFWCNPISGHATLYWYQQILGQGPKLLIQFQNNGVVDDSQLPKDRFSAERLKGVDSTLKIQPAKLEDSAVYLCASGSSAGVGYTFGSGTRLTVV.

There are many counts of this clonotype. J is TRBJ2-5 and V is TRBV15; 11 bases map to TRBD2. In germline, CDR1 is LNHNV, CDR2 YYDKDF (reference sequence). The junction had 8 bases not matched to a gene; V was cut back by 0 bases and J by 5 bases. This CDR3 is built from 17 residues. CDR3 region: CATSRDLAGGRRETQYF. CDR3 bases: TGTGCCACCAGCAGAGATCTAGCGGGGGGCCGCCGTGAGACCCAGTACTTC.

This clonotype was observed a few times. V is TRBV11-1 and J is TRBJ2-1; TRBD1 matches at 9 bases. Germline V CDR1 and CDR2: SGHAT, FQDESV (reference sequence). This CDR3 contains 15 residues. The junction had 8 bases not matched to a gene; V was cut back by 1 base and J by 10 bases. The DNA of the CDR3 is TGTGCCAGCAGCTTAGGTGGGACAGGGACAAGAGAGCAGTTCTTC. Its protein is CASSLGGTGTREQFF.

This clonotype showed up just a few times. The rearrangement joins TRBV25-1 to TRBJ1-2; 9 positions agree with TRBD1. With 6 bases clipped from V and 6 bases from J, the junction kept 5 bases outside the gene matches. CDR1 and CDR2 from the germline V gene are MGHDK and SYGVNS. CDR3 length equals 13 residues. In DNA form, the CDR3 reads TGTGCCAGCAGCGACAGGGGGGGGAATGGCTACACCTTC. It encodes CASSDRGGNGYTF.

At least ten counts were recorded for this clonotype. For the CDR3, the DNA is TGTGCCATCAGTGAGTCTAAGGGGTCGCAGCCCCAGCATTTT. Its translation: CAISESKGSQPQHF. This rearrangement joins TRBV10-3 to TRBJ1-5, with D possibly being TRBD1 (5 bases). V lost 0 bases to trimming and J lost 7 bases, with 10 bases between them. This CDR3 contains 14 residues. CDR1 and CDR2 (germline): ENHRY, SYGVKD.

This chain connects TRBV27 to TRBJ2-2; 9 nucleotides align to TRBD1. V shed 5 bases, J shed 4 bases, and the junction held 5 bases outside the gene matches. Germline assignment: CDR1 MNHEY and CDR2 SMNVEV (reference sequence). This CDR3 contains 15 residues. CDR3 DNA: TGTGCCAGCAGTGGGACAGGGTCCTCCACCGGGGAGCTGTTTTTT. Its translation: CASSGTGSSTGELFF.

The gene calls are TRBV6-5 and TRBJ1-3; 8 bases match TRBD1. Looked up from germline, CDR1 is MNHEY and CDR2 is SVGAGI. V was clipped by 4 bases and J by 0 bases; unmatched bases: 2. This CDR3 region has 15 residues. CDR3 sequence: CASSSTGASGNTIYF. CDR3 nucleotide sequence: TGTGCCAGCAGTTCGACAGGGGCCTCTGGAAACACCATATATTTT.

V and J are TRBV29-1 and TRBJ1-1; possibly TRBD1 for D (5 bases). The CDR3 is 13 amino acids. V was trimmed by 1 base and J by 1 base, leaving 7 bases between them. Germline loops: CDR1 SQVTM, CDR2 ANQGSEA. CDR3 nucleotide sequence: TGCAGCGTTGAAGGGACACAGAACACTGAAGCTTTCTTT. It encodes CSVEGTQNTEAFF.

This clonotype was observed a handful of times. The CDR3 region has the DNA TGTGCCAGCAGTTACGGGGGGAGCAATCAGCCCCAGCATTTT. Protein sequence: CASSYGGSNQPQHF. This chain joins TRBV6-2 or TRBV6-3 and TRBJ1-5; a weak D match, TRBD1 (5 bases). V shed 2 bases and J shed 1 base, with 6 bases lying between them. Germline-derived CDR1 and CDR2 are MNHEY and SVGEGT. The CDR3 spans 14 residues.